The 8 T cell receptor beta chains presented below share a single source sample, sequenced in a study of blood T cell repertoires in COVID-19. Repertoires were generated with immunoSEQ multiplex PCR, while TCRdb's copy carries only in-frame clones and drops some. Of 200,000 to 250,000 clones in the sample, around 83% are singletons; the top ten hold 1.3%. The sequencing sample was made of PBMCs or T cells enriched from blood (not recorded which). The receptors stem from a woman in her thirties or forties with acute COVID-19.

The chain links TRBV18 to TRBJ2-5; 8 nucleotides align to TRBD1. The junction had 5 bases not matched to a gene; V was cut back by 3 bases and J by 5 bases. The CDR3 totals 14 residues. The germline V gene encodes CDR1 KGHSH and CDR2 LQKENI. CDR3 in DNA: TGTGCCAGCTCACCGCGCCGGGACAGGGAGACCCAGTACTTC. Translation: CASSPRRDRETQYF.

Turning to this clone: Sequence at one end of the junction differs from germline and may be a read error. CDR3 residues: CASRQVDRDTGELFF. CDR3 coding DNA: TGTGCCAGCAGACAAGTCGACAGGGACACCGGGGAGCTGTTTTTT. This chain joins TRBV4-2 and TRBJ2-2; TRBD1 aligns across 7 bases. Germline loops: CDR1 LGHNA, CDR2 YNFKEQ. This CDR3 has 15 amino acids.

The chain is built from TRBV18 and TRBJ2-7; possibly TRBD2 for D (6 bases). Germline CDR1 is KGHSH and CDR2 is LQKENI. This CDR3 is built from 12 residues. Trimming took off 3 bases at V and 7 bases at J, with 10 bases between the two ends. CDR3 in DNA: TGTGCCAGCTCACCCGGGAGTAAAGAGCAGTACTTC. Protein sequence: CASSPGSKEQYF.

The chain joins TRBV7-9 to TRBJ1-3; D is possibly TRBD1 (5 bases). In germline, CDR1 is SEHNR, CDR2 FQNEAQ (reference sequence). This CDR3 comprises 16 residues. Trimming stripped 2 bases from V and 4 bases from J, with 15 bases between. The CDR3 nucleotides read TGTGCCAGCAGCTTACTTTCGTGGGGCTCGGGAAACACCATATATTTT. Protein: CASSLLSWGSGNTIYF.

The V gene is TRBV18, the J gene TRBJ1-1; D uncertain. The CDR3 contains 13 residues. Germline V gene sequence: CDR1 KGHSH, CDR2 LQKENI. V was clipped by 3 bases and J by 4 bases, with 9 bases between them. In DNA form, the CDR3 reads TGTGCCAGCTCACCGACCCGGGGCACTGAAGCTTTCTTT. It yields the protein CASSPTRGTEAFF. Complete variable domain (other parts from reference TRBV18 and TRBJ1-1): NAGVMQNPRHLVRRRGQEARLRCSPMKGHSHVYWYRQLPEEGLKFMVYLQKENIIDESGMPKERFSAEFPKEGPSILRIQQVVRGDSAAYFCASSPTRGTEAFFGQGTRLTVV.

A single count supports this clone. The rearrangement links TRBV24-1 to TRBJ1-2; no reliable D call. There are 12 residues in the CDR3. The V and J ends lost 3 bases and 4 bases respectively, with 5 bases between them. Germline V gene data show CDR1 as KGHDR and CDR2 as SFDVKD. In nucleotides, the CDR3 is TGTGCCACCAGTGATGAGGGCTATGGCTACACCTTC. Translating it yields CATSDEGYGYTF.

The CDR3 DNA is TGTGCCAGCAGCTTCAGGACAGCCAACACTGAAGCTTTCTTT. Its translation is CASSFRTANTEAFF. The chain carries TRBV11-1 and TRBJ1-1; possibly TRBD1 for D (6 bases). The CDR3 loop spans 14 amino acids. V lost 3 bases and J 2 bases, leaving 10 bases between the germline ends. Per germline, CDR1 SGHAT and CDR2 FQDESV (reference sequence).

The chain recombines TRBV6-5 with TRBJ1-1, with a weak D call TRBD1 (6 bases). The CDR3 is 12 amino acids. Trimming took 5 bases from V and 11 from J, leaving 15 bases between them. Germline CDR1 and CDR2: MNHEY and SVGAGI. In nucleotides, the CDR3 is TGTGCCAGCAGTCCGCCGGGAGGGGGGGCTTTCTTT. As protein: CASSPPGGGAFF.